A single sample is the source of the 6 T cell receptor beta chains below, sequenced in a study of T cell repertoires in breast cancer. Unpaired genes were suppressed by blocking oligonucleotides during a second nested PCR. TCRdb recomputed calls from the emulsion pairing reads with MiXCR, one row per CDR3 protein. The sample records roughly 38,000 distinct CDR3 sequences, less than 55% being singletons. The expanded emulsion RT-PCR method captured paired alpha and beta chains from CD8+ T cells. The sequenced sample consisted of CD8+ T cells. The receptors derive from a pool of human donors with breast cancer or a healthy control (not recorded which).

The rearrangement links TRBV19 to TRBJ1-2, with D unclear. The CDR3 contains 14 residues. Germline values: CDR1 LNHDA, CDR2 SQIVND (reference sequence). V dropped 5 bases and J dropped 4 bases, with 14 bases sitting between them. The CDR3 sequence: CASSVPLTGYGYTF. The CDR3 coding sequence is TGTGCCAGTAGTGTTCCGTTGACGGGCTATGGCTACACCTTC.

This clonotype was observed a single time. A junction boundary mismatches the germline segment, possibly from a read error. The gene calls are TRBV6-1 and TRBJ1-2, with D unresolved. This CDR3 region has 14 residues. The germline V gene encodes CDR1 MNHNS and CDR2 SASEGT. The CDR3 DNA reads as TGTGCCAGCAGTGAAGGGGCGGCCAGGAATGGCTGCACCTTC. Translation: CASSEGAARNGCTF.

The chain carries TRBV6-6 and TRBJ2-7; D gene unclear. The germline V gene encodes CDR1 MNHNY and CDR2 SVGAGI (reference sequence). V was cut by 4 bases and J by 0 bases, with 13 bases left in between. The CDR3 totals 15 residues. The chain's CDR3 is CASSSDGPSSYEQYF. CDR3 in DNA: TGTGCCAGCAGTTCCGACGGGCCTTCCTCCTACGAGCAGTACTTC.

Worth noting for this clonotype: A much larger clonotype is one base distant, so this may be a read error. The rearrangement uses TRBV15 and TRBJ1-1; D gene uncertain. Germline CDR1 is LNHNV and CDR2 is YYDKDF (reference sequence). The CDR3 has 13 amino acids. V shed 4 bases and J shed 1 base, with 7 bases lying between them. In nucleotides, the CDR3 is TGTGCCACCAGCAATAAGCCGAACACTGAAGCTTTCTTT. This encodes CATSNKPNTEAFF.

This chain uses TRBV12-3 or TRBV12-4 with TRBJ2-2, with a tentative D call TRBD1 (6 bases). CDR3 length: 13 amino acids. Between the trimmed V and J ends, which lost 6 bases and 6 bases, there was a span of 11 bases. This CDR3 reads CASSRTDPGELFF. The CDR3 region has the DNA TGTGCCAGCAGCCGGACAGATCCCGGGGAGCTGTTTTTT.

CDR3 residues: CASSPGSNNSPLHF. The CDR3 bases are TGCGCCAGCAGCCCGGGAAGTAATAATTCACCCCTCCACTTT. The V and J genes are TRBV5-1 and TRBJ1-6; D not resolved. The CDR3 runs to 14 residues. Germline V CDR1 and CDR2: SGHRS, YFSETQ. V gave up 4 bases and J gave up 5 bases, with 10 bases separating them. Full variable domain (rest looked up from reference TRBV5-1 and TRBJ1-6): KAGVTQTPRYLIKTRGQQVTLSCSPISGHRSVSWYQQTPGQGLQFLFEYFSETQRNKGNFPGRFSGRQFSNSRSEMNVSTLELGDSALYLCASSPGSNNSPLHFGNGTRLTVT.